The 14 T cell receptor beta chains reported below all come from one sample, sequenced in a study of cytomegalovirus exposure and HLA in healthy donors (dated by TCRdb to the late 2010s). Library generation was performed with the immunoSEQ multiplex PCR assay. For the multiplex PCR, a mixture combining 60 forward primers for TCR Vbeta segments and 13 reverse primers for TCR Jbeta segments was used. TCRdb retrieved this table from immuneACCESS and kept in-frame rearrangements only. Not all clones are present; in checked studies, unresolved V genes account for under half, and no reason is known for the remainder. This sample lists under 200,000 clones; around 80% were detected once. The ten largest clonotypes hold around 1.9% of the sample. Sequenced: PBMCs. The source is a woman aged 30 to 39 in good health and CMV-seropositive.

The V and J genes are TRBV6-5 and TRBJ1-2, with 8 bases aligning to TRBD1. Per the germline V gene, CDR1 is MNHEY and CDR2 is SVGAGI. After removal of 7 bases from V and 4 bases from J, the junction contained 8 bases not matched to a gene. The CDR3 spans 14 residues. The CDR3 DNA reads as TGTGCCAGCAATAGACGACAGGGGATCTATGGCTACACCTTC. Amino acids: CASNRRQGIYGYTF.

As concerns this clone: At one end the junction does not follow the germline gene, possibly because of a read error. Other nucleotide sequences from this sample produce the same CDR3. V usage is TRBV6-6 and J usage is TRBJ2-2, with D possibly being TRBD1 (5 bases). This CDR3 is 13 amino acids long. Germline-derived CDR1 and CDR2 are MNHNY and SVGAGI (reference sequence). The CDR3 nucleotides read TGTGCCAGCAGTTATCAGGGTTCCGGAGAGCTGTTTTTT. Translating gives CASSYQGSGELFF.

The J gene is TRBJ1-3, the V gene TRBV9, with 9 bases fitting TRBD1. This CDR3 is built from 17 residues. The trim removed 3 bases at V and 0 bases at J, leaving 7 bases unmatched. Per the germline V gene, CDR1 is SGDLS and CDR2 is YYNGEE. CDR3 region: CASSAPQGAYSGNTIYF. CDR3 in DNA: TGTGCCAGCAGCGCTCCACAGGGGGCGTACTCTGGAAACACCATATATTTT.

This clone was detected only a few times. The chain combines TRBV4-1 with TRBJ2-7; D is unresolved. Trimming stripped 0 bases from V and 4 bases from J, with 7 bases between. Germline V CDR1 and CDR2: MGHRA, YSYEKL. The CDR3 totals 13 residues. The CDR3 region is CASSQDTRYEQYF. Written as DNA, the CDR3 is TGCGCCAGCAGCCAAGATACCAGGTACGAGCAGTACTTC.

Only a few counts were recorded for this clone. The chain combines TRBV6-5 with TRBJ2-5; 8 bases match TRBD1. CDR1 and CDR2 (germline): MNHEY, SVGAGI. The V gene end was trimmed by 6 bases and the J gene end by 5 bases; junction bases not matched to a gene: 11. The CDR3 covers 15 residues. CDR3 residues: CASRPGTGDSETQYF. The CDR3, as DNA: TGTGCCAGCAGACCCGGGACAGGAGACTCGGAGACCCAGTACTTC.

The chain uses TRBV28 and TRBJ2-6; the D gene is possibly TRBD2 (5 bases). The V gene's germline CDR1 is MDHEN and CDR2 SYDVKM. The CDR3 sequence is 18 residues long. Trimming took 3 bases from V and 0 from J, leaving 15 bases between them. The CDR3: CASSFLRAKGSGANVLTF. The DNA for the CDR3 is TGTGCCAGCAGTTTTTTGAGGGCAAAGGGCTCTGGGGCCAACGTCCTGACTTTC.

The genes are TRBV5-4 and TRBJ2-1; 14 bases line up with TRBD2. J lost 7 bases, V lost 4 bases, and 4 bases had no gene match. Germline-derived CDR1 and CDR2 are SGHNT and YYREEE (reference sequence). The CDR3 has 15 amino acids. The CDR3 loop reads CASSPGLAGGNEQFF. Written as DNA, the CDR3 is TGTGCCAGCAGCCCTGGACTAGCGGGAGGAAATGAGCAGTTCTTC. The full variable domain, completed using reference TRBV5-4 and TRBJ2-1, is ETGVTQSPTHLIKTRGQQVTLRCSSQSGHNTVSWYQQALGQGPQFIFQYYREEENGRGNFPPRFSGLQFPNYSSELNVNALELDDSALYLCASSPGLAGGNEQFFGPGTRLTVL.

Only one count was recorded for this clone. CDR3 sequence reads: CASRHLRGAKNTEAFF. The DNA of the CDR3 is TGTGCCAGCAGACACTTACGGGGGGCTAAGAACACTGAAGCTTTCTTT. The chain uses TRBV27 and TRBJ1-1, with a tentative D call TRBD1 (6 bases). There are 16 residues in the CDR3. Trimming shortened V by 6 bases and J by 1 base, and 18 bases separated the two germline ends. Germline assignment: CDR1 MNHEY and CDR2 SMNVEV (reference sequence).

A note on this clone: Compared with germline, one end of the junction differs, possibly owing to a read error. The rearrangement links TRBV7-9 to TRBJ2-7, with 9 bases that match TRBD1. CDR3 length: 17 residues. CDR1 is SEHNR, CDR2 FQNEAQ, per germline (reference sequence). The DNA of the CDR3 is TGTTCCAGCAGCTTAGCTCCGGGGACAGGGCACGCCTACGAGCAGTACTTC. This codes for CSSSLAPGTGHAYEQYF.

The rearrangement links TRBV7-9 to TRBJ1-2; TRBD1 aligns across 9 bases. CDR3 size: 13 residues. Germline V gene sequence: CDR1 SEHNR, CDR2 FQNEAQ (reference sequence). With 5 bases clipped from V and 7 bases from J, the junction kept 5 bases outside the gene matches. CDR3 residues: CASSPGDRAGYTF. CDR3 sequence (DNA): TGTGCCAGCAGCCCCGGGGACAGGGCTGGCTACACCTTC.

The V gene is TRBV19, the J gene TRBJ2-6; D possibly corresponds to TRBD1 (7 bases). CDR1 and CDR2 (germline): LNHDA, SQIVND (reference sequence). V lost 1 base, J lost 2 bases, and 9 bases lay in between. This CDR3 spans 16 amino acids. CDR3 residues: CASSIGRGPGANVLTF. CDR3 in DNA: TGTGCCAGTAGTATAGGGAGGGGGCCTGGGGCCAACGTCCTGACTTTC.

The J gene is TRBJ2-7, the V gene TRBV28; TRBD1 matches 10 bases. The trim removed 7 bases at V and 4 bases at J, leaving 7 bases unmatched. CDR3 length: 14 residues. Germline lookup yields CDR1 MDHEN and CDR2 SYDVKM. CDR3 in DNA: TGTGCCAGCACCCCGGGGGACAGGGGATACGAGCAGTACTTC. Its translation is CASTPGDRGYEQYF.

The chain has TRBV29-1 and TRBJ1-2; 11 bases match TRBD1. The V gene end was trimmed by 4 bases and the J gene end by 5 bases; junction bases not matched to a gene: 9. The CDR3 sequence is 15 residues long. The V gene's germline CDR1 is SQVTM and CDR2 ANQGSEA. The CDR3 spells CSVGGQGEVGYGYTF. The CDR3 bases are TGCAGCGTTGGGGGACAGGGGGAAGTGGGGTATGGCTACACCTTC.

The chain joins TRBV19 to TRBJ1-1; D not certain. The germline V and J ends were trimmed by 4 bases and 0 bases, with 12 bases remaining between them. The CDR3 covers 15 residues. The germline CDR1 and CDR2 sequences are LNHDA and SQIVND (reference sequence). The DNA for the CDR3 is TGTGCCAGTAGTACCTGGGGAGGGATGAACACTGAAGCTTTCTTT. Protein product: CASSTWGGMNTEAFF. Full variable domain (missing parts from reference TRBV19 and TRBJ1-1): DGGITQSPKYLFRKEGQNVTLSCEQNLNHDAMYWYRQDPGQGLRLIYYSQIVNDFQKGDIAEGYSVSREKKESFPLTVTSAQKNPTAFYLCASSTWGGMNTEAFFGQGTRLTVV.